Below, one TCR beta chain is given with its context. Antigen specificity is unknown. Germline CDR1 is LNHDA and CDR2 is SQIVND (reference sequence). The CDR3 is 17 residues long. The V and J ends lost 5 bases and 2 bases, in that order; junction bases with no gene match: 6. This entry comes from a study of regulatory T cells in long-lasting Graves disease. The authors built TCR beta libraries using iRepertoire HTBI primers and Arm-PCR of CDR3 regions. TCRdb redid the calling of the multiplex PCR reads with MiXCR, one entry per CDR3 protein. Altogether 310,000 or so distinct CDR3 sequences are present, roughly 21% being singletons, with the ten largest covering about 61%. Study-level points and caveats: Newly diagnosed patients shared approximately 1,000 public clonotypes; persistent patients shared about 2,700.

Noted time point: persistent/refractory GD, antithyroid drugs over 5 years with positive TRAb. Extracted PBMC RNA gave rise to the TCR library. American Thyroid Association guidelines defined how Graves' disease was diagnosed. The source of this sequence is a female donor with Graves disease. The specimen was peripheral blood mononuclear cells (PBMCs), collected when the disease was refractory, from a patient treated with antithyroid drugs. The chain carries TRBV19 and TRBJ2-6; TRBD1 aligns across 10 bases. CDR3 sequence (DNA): TGTGCCAGTAGTTTAGGACAGGGGGTGGCTGGGGCCAACGTCCTGACTTTC. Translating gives CASSLGQGVAGANVLTF.